Each of the 5 T cell receptor beta chains below was sequenced from the same sample in a study of response to subunit inactivated influenza vaccine. Via MiXCR, TCRdb re-called the RT-PCR reads, giving one row per CDR3 protein. This table holds roughly 500,000 distinct CDR3 sequences, approximately 15% found once. The material was CD4+ T cells sorted from PBMCs, obtained less than 30 months after vaccination. The receptors were gathered from a man aged 50 to 69 who received an inactivated influenza vaccine.

CDR3 region: CASSFSGTSGSFIYNEQFF. The CDR3 DNA reads TGTGCCAGCAGCTTTTCCGGGACTAGCGGGAGTTTTATATACAATGAGCAGTTCTTC. This chain links TRBV7-3 with TRBJ2-1; 14 bases match TRBD2. V was pared by 3 bases and J by 4 bases, with 11 bases of the junction left unmatched. This CDR3 has 19 amino acids. Germline loops: CDR1 SGHTA, CDR2 FQGTGA. The entire variable domain, with the rest obtained from reference TRBV7-3 and TRBJ2-1, is as follows: GAGVSQTPSNKVTEKGKYVELRCDPISGHTALYWYRQSLGQGPEFLIYFQGTGAADDSGLPNDRFFAVRPEGSVSTLKIQRTERGDSAVYLCASSFSGTSGSFIYNEQFFGPGTRLTVL.

This clonotype was seen a handful of times. The chain has TRBV4-3 and TRBJ2-1; 11 bases are shared with TRBD2. Germline V CDR1 and CDR2: LGHNA, YSLEER. V dropped 1 base and J dropped 4; count of bases not matched to a gene: 3. CDR3 length: 16 amino acids. This CDR3 reads CASSQVRTSGYNEQFF. In nucleotides, the CDR3 is TGCGCCAGCAGCCAAGTCAGGACTAGCGGGTACAATGAGCAGTTCTTC.

Ten or more counts support this clonotype. CDR3 residues: CSVLGGRGKNIQYF. The CDR3 DNA sequence: TGCAGCGTCCTAGGGGGCAGGGGCAAAAACATTCAGTACTTC. V gene TRBV29-1 combines with J gene TRBJ2-4; TRBD1 matches at 7 bases. Per germline, CDR1 SQVTM and CDR2 ANQGSEA. The V and J ends lost 6 bases and 3 bases, in that order; junction bases with no gene match: 8. The CDR3 extends over 14 amino acids.

This clonotype has just a few counts. V usage is TRBV28 and J usage is TRBJ2-6; 7 nucleotides align to TRBD2. Trimming at V came to 1 base and at J to 2 bases, leaving 17 bases not matched to a gene. Germline V lookup: CDR1 MDHEN, CDR2 SYDVKM. The CDR3 spans 21 residues. CDR3 amino acids: CASSLFQDRRTRVPGANVLTF. The CDR3 DNA is TGTGCCAGCAGTTTATTTCAGGATCGTAGGACTAGGGTCCCTGGGGCCAACGTCCTGACTTTC. Variable domain in full (rest from reference TRBV28 and TRBJ2-6): DVKVTQSSRYLVKRTGEKVFLECVQDMDHENMFWYRQDPGLGLRLIYFSYDVKMKEKGDIPEGYSVSREKKERFSLILESASTNQTSMYLCASSLFQDRRTRVPGANVLTFGAGSRLTVL.

This clonotype was observed a handful of times. The rearrangement links TRBV14 to TRBJ1-1; D might be TRBD1 (5 bases). The germline V and J ends were trimmed by 4 bases and 2 bases, with 14 bases remaining between them. This CDR3 contains 15 residues. Germline V gives CDR1 SGHDN, CDR2 FVKESK. CDR3 sequence (DNA): TGTGCCAGCAGCCGTGGGAGGACACAAAACACTGAAGCTTTCTTT. Protein sequence: CASSRGRTQNTEAFF.